The 32 T cell receptor beta chains presented below share a single source sample, sequenced in a study of response to subunit inactivated influenza vaccine. TCRdb fed the RT-PCR reads into MiXCR, producing one record per CDR3 protein. This table holds around 480,000 distinct CDR3 sequences, 16% found once. The sequencing used CD4+ T cells sorted from PBMCs, collected about 24 months after vaccination. The receptor source for this set is a man between 50 and 69 years old who received an inactivated influenza vaccine.

This clonotype turned up a few times. The V gene is TRBV7-2, the J gene TRBJ2-1; the D gene could be TRBD1 or TRBD2 (5 bases each). CDR1 is SGHTA, CDR2 FQGNSA, per germline. The CDR3 contains 16 residues. The germline V and J ends were trimmed by 1 base and 0 bases, with 10 bases remaining between them. The CDR3 loop is CASSLGGGGSYNEQFF. In nucleotides, the CDR3 is TGTGCCAGCAGCTTAGGGGGCGGAGGCTCCTACAATGAGCAGTTCTTC.

The chain is built from TRBV18 and TRBJ2-1, with D unclear. Between the trimmed V and J ends, which lost 4 bases and 5 bases, there was a span of 9 bases. CDR1 is KGHSH, CDR2 LQKENI, per germline. The CDR3 is made up of 13 amino acids. The CDR3 is CASSQSRDNEQFF. The CDR3 coding sequence is TGTGCCAGCTCACAATCCCGGGACAATGAGCAGTTCTTC.

This clonotype was counted a few times. The chain links TRBV30 to TRBJ2-6; no firm D call. CDR1 GTSNPN and CDR2 SVGIG come from the germline V gene (reference sequence). The ends were cut back, 3 bases at V and 0 bases at J, with 6 bases in the middle. This CDR3 comprises 14 residues. The CDR3 DNA reads as TGTGCCTGGAGGGAGAGCTCTGGGGCCAACGTCCTGACTTTC. Its translation: CAWRESSGANVLTF.

There are many counts of this clonotype. J is TRBJ1-5 and V is TRBV2; D gene uncertain. There are 15 residues in the CDR3. The V end lost 2 bases, the J end lost 0 bases, and 8 bases lay between the germline ends. Germline V gene data show CDR1 as SNHLY and CDR2 as FYNNEI. CDR3 residues: CASSESWYSNQPQHF. The CDR3 DNA reads as TGTGCCAGCAGTGAAAGCTGGTATAGCAATCAGCCCCAGCATTTT.

This clonotype was recorded a few times. V and J are TRBV10-3 and TRBJ2-5; possibly TRBD2 for D (5 bases). The V gene's germline CDR1 is ENHRY and CDR2 SYGVKD. This CDR3 comprises 12 residues. The V gene lost 9 bases and the J gene lost 4 bases, with 12 bases spanning the gap. CDR3 nucleotides: TGTGCCATTGCAGCTAGCCGAGAGACCCAGTACTTC. Encoded protein: CAIAASRETQYF.

This clonotype appeared a few times. This sequence joins TRBV29-1 and TRBJ2-1; 10 bases are a match to TRBD2. The junction had 3 bases not matched to a gene; V was cut back by 7 bases and J by 0 bases. Germline-derived CDR1 and CDR2 are SQVTM and ANQGSEA. The CDR3 has 14 amino acids. CDR3 DNA sequence: TGCAGCGGGAGGACTAGCGGCTCCTACAATGAGCAGTTCTTC. This encodes CSGRTSGSYNEQFF.

This clonotype came up many times. This rearrangement joins TRBV6-6 to TRBJ2-2; D not certain. Germline CDR1 MNHNY, CDR2 SVGAGI (reference sequence). The CDR3 is 13 residues long. The V and J ends lost 8 bases and 7 bases respectively, with 14 bases between them. CDR3 DNA: TGTGCCAGCCGCCCCGGCGGCGGCGGGGAGCTGTTTTTT. Its protein is CASRPGGGGELFF.

This clonotype was counted only a few times. The chain links TRBV2 to TRBJ2-7, with a tentative D call TRBD1 (5 bases). V lost 5 bases, J lost 5 bases, and 19 bases lay in between. The length of the CDR3 is 15 residues. Germline-derived CDR1 and CDR2 are SNHLY and FYNNEI. CDR3 nucleotide sequence: TGTGCCAGCAGTAGGGGAACGAGCAAGAATGACGAGCAGTACTTC. Residues: CASSRGTSKNDEQYF.

V usage is TRBV3-1 and J usage is TRBJ2-1; 11 positions match TRBD2. This CDR3 comprises 22 residues. The trim removed 0 bases at V and 0 bases at J, leaving 16 bases unmatched. The germline CDR1 and CDR2 sequences are LGHDT and YNNKEL (reference sequence). DNA for the CDR3: TGTGCCAGCAGCCAAGATCTGTACGCTAGCGGGAGGTCCCTGAGCTCCTACAATGAGCAGTTCTTC. This translates into CASSQDLYASGRSLSSYNEQFF.

A few counts support this clonotype. The rearrangement uses TRBV28 and TRBJ2-3; possible D gene TRBD2, 6 bases. The CDR3 length is 14 residues. Germline V CDR1 and CDR2: MDHEN, SYDVKM. Trimming pared 6 bases from V and 5 bases from J, leaving 15 bases between. The CDR3 DNA reads TGTGCCAGCAGATCGGGCGGGACGGTAGATACGCAGTATTTT. It is translated as CASRSGGTVDTQYF. The full variable domain, rest sourced from reference TRBV28 and TRBJ2-3, is DVKVTQSSRYLVKRTGEKVFLECVQDMDHENMFWYRQDPGLGLRLIYFSYDVKMKEKGDIPEGYSVSREKKERFSLILESASTNQTSMYLCASRSGGTVDTQYFGPGTRLTVL.

This clonotype has just a few counts. V gene TRBV7-2 combines with J gene TRBJ1-1, with 9 bases identical to TRBD1. This CDR3 is 13 amino acids long. Germline CDR1 SGHTA, CDR2 FQGNSA. The V gene end was trimmed by 4 bases and the J gene end by 8 bases; junction bases not matched to a gene: 5. The CDR3 nucleotides read TGTGCCAGCAGCTCGACAGGGGGTTTCGAAGCTTTCTTT. It translates to CASSSTGGFEAFF.

The gene calls are TRBV6-7 and TRBJ2-4, with D possibly being TRBD1 (6 bases). TRBV6-7 has ORF status, its function being uncertain. The CDR3 has 14 residues. The germline V and J ends were trimmed by 9 bases and 4 bases, with 16 bases remaining between them. CDR3 residues: CASRGAGEKNIQYF. The CDR3 nucleotides are TGTGCCAGTCGCGGTGCAGGGGAGAAAAACATTCAGTACTTC.

This clonotype was counted a few times. Relative to the germline gene, one junction end is altered; a read error may explain this. The CDR3 nucleotides read TGTGCCAGCAGTTTTTCGACCGTCCCCTCTGGATTC. Translating gives CASSFSTVPSGF. The chain employs TRBV12-3 or TRBV12-4 and TRBJ2-7; D remains unclear. The CDR3 has 12 amino acids.

This clonotype showed up just a few times. The CDR3 DNA reads as TGTGCCAGCAGTGAAGGCGGGGGCGTATATGGCTACACCTTC. Protein product: CASSEGGGVYGYTF. The chain combines TRBV2 with TRBJ1-2, with TRBD1 as a possible D gene (6 bases). Deletions cut 1 base from V and 5 bases from J, with 11 bases between. Germline loops: CDR1 SNHLY, CDR2 FYNNEI. This CDR3 region has 14 residues.

The sample holds a few counts of this clonotype. CDR3 sequence (DNA): TGTGCCAGCAGCCACCCCAGGACCGGACCGGAGCAGTACTTC. It encodes CASSHPRTGPEQYF. This chain links TRBV7-9 with TRBJ2-7; the D is unclear. Germline CDR1 is SEHNR and CDR2 is FQNEAQ (reference sequence). CDR3 length: 14 amino acids. Trimming left V 5 bases short and J 7 bases short, with 18 bases between.

J is TRBJ1-2 and V is TRBV2; TRBD1 is a possible D gene (6 bases). Germline assignment: CDR1 SNHLY and CDR2 FYNNEI. This CDR3 comprises 14 residues. The V gene lost 5 bases and the J gene lost 4 bases, with 14 bases spanning the gap. The CDR3 is CASSNRDGGYGYTF. CDR3 DNA sequence: TGTGCCAGCAGTAACAGGGACGGTGGCTATGGCTACACCTTC.

The V and J genes are TRBV7-2 and TRBJ2-2; no clear D gene. The CDR3 extends over 14 amino acids. The germline gives CDR1 SGHTA, CDR2 FQGNSA. V was cut by 5 bases and J by 2 bases, with 9 bases left in between. The CDR3 loop is CASSPAPNTGELFF. The CDR3, as DNA: TGTGCCAGCAGCCCAGCCCCAAACACCGGGGAGCTGTTTTTT.

The chain couples TRBV19 to TRBJ2-3; 9 bases are shared with TRBD1. CDR3 length: 15 amino acids. Germline CDR1 reads LNHDA; CDR2 reads SQIVND (reference sequence). The junction had 3 bases not matched to a gene; V was cut back by 3 bases and J by 2 bases. CDR3 nucleotides: TGTGCCAGTAGTATCTGGGACAGGGCCACAGATACGCAGTATTTT. It yields the protein CASSIWDRATDTQYF.

The CDR3 coding sequence is TGTGCCAGCAGCTTAATCGGCGGGGGGCAATCGGATACGCAGTATTTT. Residues: CASSLIGGGQSDTQYF. This chain uses TRBV7-2 with TRBJ2-3; 8 nucleotides agree with TRBD2. Trimming cost V 2 bases and J 6 bases; bases outside gene matches: 10. The CDR3 has 16 amino acids. The germline V gene encodes CDR1 SGHTA and CDR2 FQGNSA.

This clonotype showed up just a few times. Here the CDR3 reads CASSPLTSGRAYEQYF. The CDR3 nucleotides read TGTGCCAGCAGCCCCCTGACTAGCGGGAGGGCCTACGAGCAGTACTTC. The rearrangement joins TRBV7-6 to TRBJ2-7; 14 nucleotides line up with TRBD2. The CDR3 runs 16 residues. Trimming took 5 bases from V and 2 from J; bases not matched to a gene: 5. CDR1 and CDR2 from the germline V gene are SGHVS and FNYEAQ. The variable domain in full, with the rest retrieved from reference TRBV7-6 and TRBJ2-7, is GAGVSQSPRYKVTKRGQDVALRCDPISGHVSLYWYRQALGQGPEFLTYFNYEAQQDKSGLPNDRFSAERPEGSISTLTIQRTEQRDSAMYRCASSPLTSGRAYEQYFGPGTRLTVT.

The chain is built from TRBV4-1 and TRBJ1-4, with D uncertain. CDR1 MGHRA and CDR2 YSYEKL come from the germline V gene. Trimming pared 0 bases from V and 6 bases from J, leaving 5 bases between. The CDR3 sequence is 13 residues long. CDR3 residues: CASSQEADEKLFF. The CDR3 bases are TGCGCCAGCAGCCAAGAGGCGGATGAAAAACTGTTTTTT.

This CDR3 reads CASSAVRGVQETQYF. In DNA, the CDR3 is TGCGCCAGCAGCGCAGTGCGGGGGGTCCAAGAGACCCAGTACTTC. J is TRBJ2-5 and V is TRBV5-1, with 8 positions matching TRBD2. Germline V gene sequence: CDR1 SGHRS, CDR2 YFSETQ. J lost 1 base, V lost 4 bases, and 6 bases had no gene match. The CDR3 runs to 15 residues.

This clonotype was detected once. This chain uses TRBV20-1 with TRBJ1-4; 8 nucleotides line up with TRBD1. Unmatched junction bases numbered 7, after V lost 3 bases and J lost 7 bases. Germline V gives CDR1 DFQATT, CDR2 SNEGSKA (reference sequence). The CDR3 covers 14 residues. The CDR3 DNA follows: TGCAGTGCTAGCTTACGGACAGGGTTTGAAAAACTGTTTTTT. It codes for CSASLRTGFEKLFF.

This clonotype was observed a handful of times. This sequence joins TRBV20-1 and TRBJ1-1; unclear D gene. Between the trimmed V and J ends, which lost 6 bases and 2 bases, there was a span of 13 bases. The CDR3 has 13 residues. Germline CDR1 DFQATT, CDR2 SNEGSKA (reference sequence). The CDR3 region has the DNA TGCAGTGCGGGTTCAACAGACAACACTGAAGCTTTCTTT. This codes for CSAGSTDNTEAFF.

The rearrangement links TRBV7-2 to TRBJ2-1; the D call may be TRBD1 or TRBD2 (6 bases each). The CDR3 runs to 15 residues. The V end was cut by 1 base, the J end by 10 bases, with 17 bases between. The germline V gene encodes CDR1 SGHTA and CDR2 FQGNSA. CDR3: CASSLVTGRIKEQFF. CDR3 nucleotides: TGTGCCAGCAGCTTAGTAACAGGGAGGATAAAGGAGCAGTTCTTC.

This clonotype turned up a few times. This chain joins TRBV20-1 and TRBJ2-1; TRBD1 is a possible D gene (6 bases). CDR3 length: 14 residues. Trimming removed 3 bases at V and 6 bases at J, with 15 bases between. CDR1 and CDR2 (germline): DFQATT, SNEGSKA (reference sequence). CDR3 nucleotides: TGCAGTGCTAGTAAGGGGGACCTGGGCAATGAGCAGTTCTTC. Translating gives CSASKGDLGNEQFF.

The chain recombines TRBV3-1 with TRBJ2-5; D is unclear. The CDR3 has 12 residues. CDR1 is LGHDT and CDR2 is YNNKEL in the germline V gene (reference sequence). The V end lost 4 bases, the J end lost 7 bases, and 10 bases lay between the germline ends. The DNA of the CDR3 is TGTGCCAGCAGCCCCCGCCCAGGGACCCAGTACTTC. Translating gives CASSPRPGTQYF.

This clonotype was detected a few times. CDR3 amino acids: CASSLGGGEDTQYF. As DNA, the CDR3 is TGCGCCAGCAGCTTGGGGGGAGGAGAGGATACGCAGTATTTT. The V gene is TRBV5-1, the J gene TRBJ2-3, with TRBD2 as a possible D gene (6 bases). Between the trimmed V and J ends, which lost 0 bases and 6 bases, there was a span of 11 bases. The germline gives CDR1 SGHRS, CDR2 YFSETQ. This CDR3 has 14 amino acids.

This clonotype was recorded a few times. The rearrangement uses TRBV20-1 and TRBJ2-2; 7 nucleotides align to TRBD1. Trimming at V came to 3 bases and at J to 7 bases, leaving 8 bases not matched to a gene. The CDR3 loop spans 14 amino acids. CDR1 DFQATT and CDR2 SNEGSKA come from the germline V gene (reference sequence). The CDR3 here is CSASYEGAGGELFF. In nucleotides, the CDR3 is TGCAGTGCTAGCTACGAGGGGGCCGGCGGGGAGCTGTTTTTT.

In its sample, this clonotype was seen a few times. This chain joins TRBV9 and TRBJ1-4, with D tentatively TRBD1 (5 bases). Germline lookup yields CDR1 SGDLS and CDR2 YYNGEE. Between the trimmed V and J ends, which lost 0 bases and 7 bases, there was a span of 13 bases. The CDR3 covers 15 residues. The CDR3 coding sequence is TGTGCCAGCAGCGTAGAGGGGTCTGCGATTGAAAAACTGTTTTTT. Residues: CASSVEGSAIEKLFF. The full variable domain, completed using reference TRBV9 and TRBJ1-4, is DSGVTQTPKHLITATGQRVTLRCSPRSGDLSVYWYQQSLDQGLQFLIQYYNGEERAKGNILERFSAQQFPDLHSELNLSSLELGDSALYFCASSVEGSAIEKLFFGSGTQLSVL.

At least ten counts were recorded for this clonotype. This chain links TRBV12-3 or TRBV12-4 with TRBJ2-1; weak D call: TRBD2 (7 bases). The CDR3 sequence is 11 residues long. Between the trimmed V and J ends, which lost 1 base and 13 bases, there was a span of 8 bases. CDR3 in DNA: TGTGCCAGCAGTTTAGGGGGGGGCCAGTTCTTC. Its protein is CASSLGGGQFF.

This clonotype has a handful of counts. This sequence joins TRBV7-9 and TRBJ2-1; no clear D. Trimming shortened V by 1 base and J by 2 bases, and 6 bases separated the two germline ends. The germline V gene has CDR1 SEHNR and CDR2 FQNEAQ (reference sequence). The CDR3 runs 14 residues. The CDR3 loop reads CASSLGSAYNEQFF. CDR3 coding DNA: TGTGCCAGCAGCTTAGGATCAGCCTACAATGAGCAGTTCTTC.